A single TCR beta chain is shown here with its context. In the same sample, other DNA sequences code for this CDR3. This entry comes from a study of blood T cell repertoires in COVID-19. Study background: Some COVID-19 samples were acute and others convalescent; all came from the United States, Italy and Spain.

The CDR3 spans 14 residues. The V gene lost 4 bases and the J gene lost 2 bases, with 12 bases spanning the gap. The germline gives CDR1 SGHDT, CDR2 YYEEEE. Original methodology: Amplifying reference gene primers gave estimates of nucleated cell counts. Generated by immunoSEQ multiplex PCR, the TCRdb table keeps only in-frame clones and is missing some. V and J calls and clone size are given by that table; D and trimming were obtained from the DNA. The sample lists about 290,000 clones, roughly 90% occurring once. Cohort placement rested on clinical history that participants reported themselves. Recovery among Cohort 3 donors was established by two negative PCRs, clearance, or symptom resolution.

The origin of this receptor is a woman aged 40-49 years who had recovered from COVID-19. Sequencing was done on a sample of PBMCs or T cells enriched from blood (not recorded which). The chain combines TRBV5-6 with TRBJ1-2; D may be TRBD1 (6 bases). In nucleotides, the CDR3 is TGTGCCAGCAGCCTTCCAGGGGCAAACTATGGCTACACCTTC. This translates into CASSLPGANYGYTF.